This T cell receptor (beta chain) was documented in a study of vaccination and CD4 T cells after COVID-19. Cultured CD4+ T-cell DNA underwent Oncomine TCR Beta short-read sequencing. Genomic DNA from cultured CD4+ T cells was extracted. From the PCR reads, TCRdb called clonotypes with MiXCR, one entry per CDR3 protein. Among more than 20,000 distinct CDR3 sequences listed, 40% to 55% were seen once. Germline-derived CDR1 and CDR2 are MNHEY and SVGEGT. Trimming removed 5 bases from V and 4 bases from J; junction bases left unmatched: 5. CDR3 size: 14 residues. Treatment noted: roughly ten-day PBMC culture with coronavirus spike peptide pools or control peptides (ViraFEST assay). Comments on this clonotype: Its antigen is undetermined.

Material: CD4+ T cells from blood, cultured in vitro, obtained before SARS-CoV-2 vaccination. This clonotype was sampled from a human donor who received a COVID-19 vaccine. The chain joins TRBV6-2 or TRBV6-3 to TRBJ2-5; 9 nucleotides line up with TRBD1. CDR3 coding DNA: TGTGCCAGCAGTAAGAACAGGGGGCGAGAGACCCAGTACTTC. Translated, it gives CASSKNRGRETQYF.